Presented here are 4 T cell receptor beta chains from one specimen sequenced in a study of T cells in Graves' hyperthyroidism and ophthalmopathy. Using RNA transcripts as the source, TCR beta CDR3 regions were amplified. First-round RT-PCR with HTBI primers amplified the TCR CDR3 region. TCRdb reprocessed the multiplex PCR reads via MiXCR and lists one record per CDR3 protein. This table has hundreds of thousands of distinct CDR3 sequences, 22% appearing once. The sequencing sample was made of blood. The receptor set was obtained from a woman in her 70s with Graves' ophthalmopathy.

V usage is TRBV4-3 and J usage is TRBJ2-1, with 11 nucleotides matching TRBD2. Trimming at V came to 0 bases and at J to 7 bases, leaving 8 bases not matched to a gene. Germline V gene sequence: CDR1 LGHNA, CDR2 YSLEER. The CDR3 totals 17 residues. The CDR3 here is CASSQDVLAGVVNEQFF. The CDR3 DNA follows: TGCGCCAGCAGCCAAGATGTACTAGCGGGAGTGGTTAATGAGCAGTTCTTC.

J is TRBJ2-7 and V is TRBV6-2 or TRBV6-3; D call uncertain. Per the germline V gene, CDR1 is MNHEY and CDR2 is SVGEGT. V was trimmed by 7 bases and J by 6 bases, leaving 13 bases between them. The CDR3 is 12 residues long. CDR3 protein: CASNLPSLEQYF. In nucleotides, the CDR3 is TGTGCCAGCAACCTGCCCTCGCTCGAGCAGTACTTC.

This clonotype was observed at least ten times. This chain links TRBV10-3 with TRBJ2-7, with 9 bases matching TRBD2. The CDR3 has 14 amino acids. V was clipped by 2 bases and J by 3 bases; unmatched bases: 2. The V gene's germline CDR1 is ENHRY and CDR2 SYGVKD. The chain's CDR3 is CAISEVAGVYEQYF. The CDR3 DNA is TGTGCCATCAGTGAGGTAGCGGGGGTCTACGAGCAGTACTTC.

The chain is built from TRBV9 and TRBJ2-3; 8 nucleotides match TRBD2. V trimming: 4 bases; J trimming: 6 bases; junction bases outside the gene matches: 13. Germline-derived CDR1 and CDR2 are SGDLS and YYNGEE. CDR3 length: 16 amino acids. The CDR3 reads CASSLSGGGSGDTQYF. CDR3 nucleotides: TGTGCCAGCAGCTTGAGCGGGGGTGGAAGCGGTGATACGCAGTATTTT.